This TCR beta chain came from a study of T-cell memory formation after mild COVID-19 (dated by TCRdb to 2020 to 2022). Turning to the overall study: TCR sequence clusters from the two donors were found to be largely donor specific. In a couple of donors, T-cell clones that expanded and contracted after mild COVID-19 were tracked by sequencing TCRalpha and TCRbeta repertoires over time. The cohort was made up of two young adult volunteers, one female and one male, who were previously healthy. Here is what the overall study found, with its caveats: The study covered only two mild cases, and larger cohorts including severe cases with pre-infection samples were considered necessary. Contracting CD4+ clones appeared mostly in the CM and EM memory subsets, whereas CD8+ clones were enriched in EMRA. Clones contracting from day 15 to 85 had balanced CD4/CD8 phenotypes, while a second wave expanding from day 15 to 37 was biased towards CD4+. SARS-CoV-2 specificity was not confirmed for the second-wave clones peaking on day 37. The detection of some responding clones in pre-infection memory suggests that pre-existing cross-reactive memory T cells joined the SARS-CoV-2 response.

Ficoll-Paque density gradient centrifugation was used to isolate PBMCs. Note on this clonotype: Its antigen remains unidentified. Per-nucleotide qualities are absent, and no much larger clonotype sits a single base away.

Measured from the cysteine to the phenylalanine, the CDR3 is 15 residues long. Just the 45-base CDR3 DNA is kept, in frame starting at base 1. The CDR1 and CDR2 encoded by the germline V gene (reference sequence) are LNHDA and SQIVND. Deletion took 6 bases off V and 6 bases off J, with a span of 19 bases between the germline ends. Instrument used: Illumina NovaSeq 6000. TCRalpha and TCRbeta cDNA libraries were constructed by 5'RACE with constant-segment primers, with sample barcodes and unique molecular identifiers being introduced. Trizol reagent was used to extract RNA from every sample. Amplification of the libraries took two PCR steps, and the second step added a second sample barcode plus Illumina TruSeq adapters. Sequencing of the libraries was done on an Illumina NovaSeq, producing 2 x 150 bp paired-end reads. Concerning the study's data processing: Demultiplexing of reads and collapsing into UMI-guided consensus sequences were performed with migec v1.2.7. Using mixcr v2.1.11, the UMI consensuses were aligned to TRA and TRB V and J templates and assembled into clonotypes. A clonotype was counted as expanded or contracted only when both edgeR and NoisET called the clonotype significant, with the noise models trained on biological replicates. For edgeR calls, a false discovery rate-adjusted p below 0.01 and a log2 fold-change threshold of 1 were applied. As an exploratory analysis of dynamics, max-normalized trajectories of the 1000 most abundant clonotypes were examined by PCA with hierarchical clustering. Separately sequenced CD4+ and CD8+ repertoires were used to assign a CD4 or CD8 phenotype to each responding clone. Clones were called with MiXCR by TCRdb after fastp trimmed the public reads at Q25, and only in-frame beta chains were retained. Every CDR3 protein is listed once, alongside the most common genes and DNA of its rows. TCRdb's processing, not the study's, gives the V and J calls here. This sample comprises 140,000 to 150,000 distinct CDR3 sequences, under 25% of them detected only once. In total, the top ten clones hold 2% to 2.5% of the sample.

The sequencing input was PBMCs or a T cell subset sorted from them (not recorded which). The receptor's source is an adult woman who had mild COVID-19 (a few samples of this study predate the infection). The sample titles of this study are shuffled in the database, so cell type and time point are left out; the donor was told from shared clones. Recombination linked TRBV19 to TRBJ2-3, with the D segment possibly TRBD1 or TRBD2, each aligning over 5 bases. In nucleotide form, the sequence is TGTGCCAGTAGGCTGGTGGGGGAGCCTCTGGATACGCAGTATTTT. Its amino acids are CASRLVGEPLDTQYF.